Listed here is a single T cell receptor (beta chain). Germline CDR1 LGHNA, CDR2 YSLEER. The CDR3 runs to 14 residues. The V and J ends lost 2 bases and 4 bases, in that order; junction bases with no gene match: 5. Original processing methods: Estimation of nucleated cell counts was performed using reference gene primer amplification. Generated by immunoSEQ multiplex PCR, the TCRdb table keeps only in-frame clones and is missing some. That table is the source of V, J and clone size, and D and trimming were worked out from the DNA. The data show about 300,000 clones, about 89% seen once. This sample is drawn from a study of blood T cell repertoires in COVID-19. About the research overall: The United States, Italy and Spain supplied acute and convalescent COVID-19 samples. PBMCs, B-cell-depleted T cells, or T cells were the source of the cDNA or gDNA that made up the material.

This rearrangement joins TRBV4-3 to TRBJ2-7, with TRBD1 matching 7 bases. The clonotype originates from a man between 18 and 35 years old who had recovered from COVID-19. Sequenced material: peripheral blood. The chain's CDR3 is CASSQREQGYEQYF. In DNA form, the CDR3 reads TGCGCCAGCAGCCAAAGGGAACAGGGGTACGAGCAGTACTTC.